Reported below is one T cell receptor (beta chain). What it binds is not known. The source of the sample is a study of T cell responses to AZD1222 COVID-19 vaccine. Regarding the study as a whole: The span of vaccine-associated CD4 TCRs extended across spike, with dominance at 160-218 and 743-854.

TCRdb keeps only in-frame clones here, not all; method: immunoSEQ multiplex PCR. The profile shows fewer than 200,000 clones, 80% to 95% of them singletons. This CDR3 is built from 12 residues. Losses at the gene ends were 9 bases for V and 5 bases for J; bases not matched to a gene: 6. Per germline, CDR1 MNHEY and CDR2 SVGAGI. The input for sequencing was peripheral blood, taken on day 0 of AZD1222 vaccination. The V gene is TRBV6-5, the J gene TRBJ1-2; 7 bases agree with TRBD1. This clonotype was obtained from an adult in good health. This CDR3 reads CASQGGRYGYTF. In nucleotides, the CDR3 is TGTGCCAGTCAGGGGGGCAGGTATGGCTACACCTTC.